The 2 T cell receptor beta chains presented below share a single source sample, sequenced in a study of T cell repertoires in cytomegalovirus infection. TCRdb re-called the reads with MiXCR, one entry per CDR3 protein. The data show 450,000 to 550,000 distinct CDR3 sequences, with approximately 17% seen just once and 20% to 30% held by the top ten. The specimen sequenced was CD8+ T cells from PBMCs. The receptors were gathered from a human donor in good health (CMV status not recorded). Some clones in this sample may be carry-over from other donors' samples.

This clonotype was recorded many times. The chain joins TRBV5-1 to TRBJ1-1; 7 positions agree with TRBD1. The junction had 8 bases not matched to a gene; V was cut back by 0 bases and J by 0 bases. The CDR3 consists of 17 residues. The germline CDR1 and CDR2 sequences are SGHRS and YFSETQ. The CDR3 region has the DNA TGCGCCAGCAGCTTGGAAGGGGGCGGTTGGATGAACACTGAAGCTTTCTTT. This codes for CASSLEGGGWMNTEAFF.

A single count supports this clonotype. The J gene is TRBJ2-7, the V gene TRBV9, with TRBD2 matching 8 bases. The CDR3 length is 15 residues. Germline V gene data show CDR1 as SGDLS and CDR2 as YYNGEE. With V trimmed by 4 bases and J by 2 bases, 8 bases remained unmatched. The DNA of the CDR3 is TGTGCCAGCAGCTTAAATAGCGGGGAGGCCTACGAGCAGTACTTC. It is translated as CASSLNSGEAYEQYF. Full variable domain (outside the CDR3, taken from reference TRBV9 and TRBJ2-7): DSGVTQTPKHLITATGQRVTLRCSPRSGDLSVYWYQQSLDQGLQFLIQYYNGEERAKGNILERFSAQQFPDLHSELNLSSLELGDSALYFCASSLNSGEAYEQYFGPGTRLTVT.